The sequence of this T cell receptor (beta chain) was determined in a study of blood T cell repertoires in COVID-19. Whole-study context: The United States, Italy and Spain supplied acute and convalescent COVID-19 samples. Nucleic acid was either cDNA or gDNA, and it came from T cells, B-cell-depleted T cells, or PBMCs.

In the original processing: Amplification of reference gene primers provided the estimated nucleated cell counts. The data were produced by immunoSEQ multiplex PCR, yet TCRdb's version contains in-frame clones alone and is incomplete. That table furnishes V, J and clone size, whereas the DNA furnished D and trimming. The sample carries more than 95,000 clones, 89% recorded once. The length of the CDR3 is 12 residues. V lost 5 bases and J 6 bases, leaving 7 bases between the germline ends. Per the germline V gene, CDR1 is SNHLY and CDR2 is FYNNEI. The receptor comes from a woman of 80 years or more in a cohort sampled during active COVID-19. Sequencing was carried out using peripheral blood. The chain combines TRBV2 with TRBJ2-2; maybe TRBD2 (6 bases). CDR3 DNA sequence: TGTGCCAGCAGTCGCGGGGCCGGGGAGCTGTTTTTT. This encodes CASSRGAGELFF.